The 20 T cell receptor beta chains in this list originate from one sample, sequenced in a study of identical twins. From the 5' RACE reads, TCRdb called clonotypes with MiXCR, one entry per CDR3 protein. The table shows hundreds of thousands of distinct CDR3 sequences, with approximately 18% occurring only once. These data are also associated with another study on T cells expressing NK-cell markers.

Sequenced: PBMCs. These receptors originate from a woman under 30 in good health.

The chain combines TRBV12-3 or TRBV12-4 with TRBJ2-7; 11 bases map to TRBD2. J lost 7 bases, V lost 6 bases, and 8 bases had no gene match. The CDR3 is 14 amino acids. CDR3 coding DNA: TGTGCCAGCAGCACACTAGCGGGAGTAAGTGAGCAGTACTTC. Its translation is CASSTLAGVSEQYF.

This clonotype turned up a few times. The rearrangement joins TRBV6-1 to TRBJ2-1, with TRBD2 matching 10 bases. The germline gives CDR1 MNHNS, CDR2 SASEGT. With 6 bases clipped from V and 0 bases from J, the junction kept 5 bases outside the gene matches. The CDR3 is 16 residues long. CDR3 residues: CASRASGGSSYNEQFF. The DNA of the CDR3 is TGTGCCAGCAGGGCTAGCGGGGGAAGCTCCTACAATGAGCAGTTCTTC.

This clonotype was recorded a few times. The genes are TRBV20-1 and TRBJ2-1; 8 positions agree with TRBD2. CDR3 length: 13 residues. The V and J ends lost 5 bases and 8 bases, in that order; junction bases with no gene match: 8. Germline V gene lookup returns CDR1 DFQATT and CDR2 SNEGSKA (reference sequence). The CDR3 loop reads CSAHWTSSDEQFF. The CDR3 nucleotides are TGCAGTGCTCACTGGACTAGCTCGGATGAGCAGTTCTTC.

This clonotype appeared a few times. The chain joins TRBV5-6 to TRBJ2-7, with 9 bases that match TRBD1. There are 15 residues in the CDR3. The germline CDR1 and CDR2 sequences are SGHDT and YYEEEE. With 8 bases clipped from V and 7 bases from J, the junction kept 16 bases outside the gene matches. The CDR3 reads CASSGQGKGVGEQYF. As DNA, the CDR3 is TGTGCCAGTTCGGGACAGGGTAAGGGGGTCGGGGAGCAGTACTTC.

This clonotype was recorded a few times. The gene calls are TRBV4-3 and TRBJ1-5; D is perhaps TRBD1 (6 bases). V gave up 2 bases and J gave up 7 bases, with 12 bases separating them. This CDR3 is 14 amino acids long. The germline gives CDR1 LGHNA, CDR2 YSLEER. In DNA, the CDR3 is TGCGCCAGCAGCCAATTTCTGGGGGCACAGCCCCAGCATTTT. This codes for CASSQFLGAQPQHF.

This clonotype was counted a few times. J is TRBJ2-1 and V is TRBV12-3 or TRBV12-4; D is unclear. The CDR3 totals 13 residues. V shed 2 bases and J shed 5 bases, with 7 bases lying between them. The CDR3 DNA follows: TGTGCCAGCAGTTTAAGGAAAAACAATGAGCAGTTCTTC. Protein: CASSLRKNNEQFF.

This chain links TRBV29-1 with TRBJ2-1, with TRBD1 identical over 7 bases. Per germline, CDR1 SQVTM and CDR2 ANQGSEA. With V trimmed by 7 bases and J by 7 bases, 7 bases remained unmatched. CDR3 size: 12 residues. This chain's CDR3 is CSGDRVLNEQFF. The CDR3 DNA sequence: TGCAGCGGAGACAGGGTGTTAAATGAGCAGTTCTTC.

In this sample, this clonotype turned up many times. The CDR3 protein is CASSFLSGNTEAFF. CDR3 in DNA: TGTGCCAGCAGTTTTCTGAGCGGGAACACTGAAGCTTTCTTT. This rearrangement joins TRBV12-3 or TRBV12-4 to TRBJ1-1; D ambiguous. The V end lost 3 bases, the J end lost 1 base, and 9 bases lay between the germline ends. CDR3 length: 14 residues.

This clonotype was recorded a few times. This chain connects TRBV18 to TRBJ2-7; 8 bases agree with TRBD1. The CDR3 has 14 residues. The junction had 10 bases not matched to a gene; V was cut back by 5 bases and J by 7 bases. Germline loops: CDR1 KGHSH, CDR2 LQKENI. This chain's CDR3 is CASSSRTGLGEQYF. CDR3 DNA sequence: TGTGCCAGCTCATCCCGGACAGGGCTGGGGGAGCAGTACTTC.

The chain links TRBV3-1 to TRBJ2-5; tentative D call: TRBD2 (6 bases). The V gene's germline CDR1 is LGHDT and CDR2 YNNKEL (reference sequence). The CDR3 consists of 13 residues. V was pared by 8 bases and J by 4 bases, with 14 bases between. The DNA of the CDR3 is TGTGCCAGCTGCGCTCTGGGGGGAGAGACCCAGTACTTC. Translating gives CASCALGGETQYF.

This clonotype was seen more than once but under ten times. The chain has TRBV10-3 and TRBJ1-5, with D possibly being TRBD1 (5 bases). V was clipped by 10 bases and J by 7 bases, with 17 bases between them. This CDR3 spans 13 amino acids. Germline CDR1 ENHRY, CDR2 SYGVKD. The CDR3 nucleotides are TGTGCCACGCAGGGTATGATAGGGCAGCCCCAGCATTTT. Its protein is CATQGMIGQPQHF.

This clonotype showed up just a few times. This chain uses TRBV12-3 or TRBV12-4 with TRBJ2-3; no clear D gene. The V and J ends lost 2 bases and 5 bases respectively, with 8 bases between them. The CDR3 contains 13 residues. CDR3 DNA: TGTGCCAGCAGTTTATTCAGGAAAGATACGCAGTATTTT. The encoded protein is CASSLFRKDTQYF.

The rearrangement links TRBV6-5 to TRBJ1-1; the D gene is possibly TRBD1 (5 bases). Between the trimmed V and J ends, which lost 4 bases and 10 bases, there was a span of 13 bases. The CDR3 totals 12 residues. The germline V gene has CDR1 MNHEY and CDR2 SVGAGI. In DNA form, the CDR3 reads TGTGCCAGCAGTTCTCAGGGCCGAGGAGCTTTCTTT. As protein: CASSSQGRGAFF.

This clonotype occurred a few times. The chain has TRBV4-2 and TRBJ2-5, with D possibly matching TRBD2 (6 bases). With 1 base removed from V and 5 bases from J, the gap between germline ends came to 11 bases. The CDR3 is 14 residues long. CDR1 LGHNA and CDR2 YNFKEQ come from the germline V gene. The CDR3 DNA is TGTGCCAGCAGCCAAGCGGGGGATGCGGAGACCCAGTACTTC. Protein: CASSQAGDAETQYF.

The genes are TRBV5-6 and TRBJ1-1; D is perhaps TRBD1 (5 bases). Deletions cut 4 bases from V and 0 bases from J, with 19 bases between. This CDR3 has 17 residues. Germline V gives CDR1 SGHDT, CDR2 YYEEEE. The CDR3 sequence is CASSRPVGLPLNTEAFF. The CDR3 DNA reads as TGTGCCAGCAGCCGTCCTGTGGGACTACCCTTGAACACTGAAGCTTTCTTT.

The chain carries TRBV7-3 and TRBJ1-2; TRBD1 matches at 9 bases. CDR1 is SGHTA, CDR2 FQGTGA, per germline. The length of the CDR3 is 13 residues. With 5 bases clipped from V and 6 bases from J, the junction kept 4 bases outside the gene matches. CDR3 nucleotides: TGTGCCAGCAGCGTTACAGGGGGCGATGGCTACACCTTC. Encoded protein: CASSVTGGDGYTF.

The chain has TRBV5-1 and TRBJ2-7; D gene unclear. V was pared by 0 bases and J by 5 bases, with 6 bases between. Germline lookup yields CDR1 SGHRS and CDR2 YFSETQ. This CDR3 has 12 residues. The CDR3 region is CASSLERDEQYF. CDR3 bases: TGCGCCAGCAGCTTGGAAAGAGACGAGCAGTACTTC.

This clonotype was observed a handful of times. The chain uses TRBV12-3 or TRBV12-4 and TRBJ2-7; weak D call: TRBD1 (6 bases). V dropped 6 bases and J dropped 6 bases, with 15 bases sitting between them. This CDR3 comprises 13 residues. The CDR3 coding sequence is TGTGCCAGCAGCCGGTTGGGGGCGGTCGAGCAGTACTTC. This codes for CASSRLGAVEQYF.

This clonotype was seen at least ten times. This chain connects TRBV7-8 to TRBJ2-1; D might be TRBD1 or TRBD2, each matching 6 bases. In germline, CDR1 is SGHVS, CDR2 FQNEAQ. This CDR3 is built from 13 residues. V was clipped by 3 bases and J by 9 bases, with 12 bases between them. CDR3 nucleotide sequence: TGTGCCAGCAGCTTGGGGGGCTACGGTGAGCAGTTCTTC. Translated, it gives CASSLGGYGEQFF.

The rearrangement uses TRBV29-1 and TRBJ2-5; perhaps TRBD2 as D (5 bases). Germline CDR1 reads SQVTM; CDR2 reads ANQGSEA. The V end lost 4 bases, the J end lost 3 bases, and 9 bases lay between the germline ends. This CDR3 is 12 amino acids long. The CDR3 here is CSVVGKKETQYF. The CDR3 region has the DNA TGCAGCGTTGTCGGGAAGAAAGAGACCCAGTACTTC.